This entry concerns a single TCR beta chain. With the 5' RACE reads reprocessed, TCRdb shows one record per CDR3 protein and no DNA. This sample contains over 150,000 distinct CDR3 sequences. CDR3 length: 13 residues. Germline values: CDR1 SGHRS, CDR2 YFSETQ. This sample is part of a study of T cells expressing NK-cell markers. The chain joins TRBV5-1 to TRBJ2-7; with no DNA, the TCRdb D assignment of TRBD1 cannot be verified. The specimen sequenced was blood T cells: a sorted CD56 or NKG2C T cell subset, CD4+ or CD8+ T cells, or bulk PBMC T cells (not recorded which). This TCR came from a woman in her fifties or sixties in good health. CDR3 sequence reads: CASSSGTDYEQYF.